This T cell receptor beta chain emerged from a study of blood T cell repertoires in COVID-19. Background on the study: The origin of the acute and convalescent COVID-19 samples was the United States, Italy and Spain.

Germline assignment: CDR1 SGHVS and CDR2 FNYEAQ. V dropped 5 bases and J dropped 0; count of bases not matched to a gene: 4. CDR3 length equals 15 residues. The data were produced by immunoSEQ multiplex PCR, yet TCRdb's version contains in-frame clones alone and is incomplete. The profile shows approximately 90,000 clones, around 88% of them singletons. Only a few counts were recorded for this clone. This clonotype was sampled from a man in his sixties with acute or convalescent COVID-19. The sample taken for sequencing was peripheral blood. The chain recombines TRBV7-6 with TRBJ2-7; 10 nucleotides match TRBD1. The CDR3 coding sequence is TGTGCCAGCAGCCACGGGACAGGGGACTCCTACGAGCAGTACTTC. It yields the protein CASSHGTGDSYEQYF.